The 32 T cell receptor beta chains below were found in one sample sequenced in a study of shared clonotypes between healthy human individuals. The method was immunoSEQ multiplex PCR; TCRdb's version includes in-frame clones alone and lacks a portion of them. This table has 950,000 to 1,300,000 clones, around 76% appearing once. The material sequenced was memory CD4+ T cells sorted from blood. Stated subset: CD45RA-negative fraction. The receptor set was obtained from a man between 18 and 29 years old in good health.

The chain couples TRBV18 to TRBJ1-2; D ambiguous. This CDR3 is 13 amino acids long. Germline-derived CDR1 and CDR2 are KGHSH and LQKENI. Trimming took 1 base from V and 2 from J, leaving 5 bases between them. The CDR3 protein is CASSPQRNYGYTF. The CDR3, as DNA: TGTGCCAGCTCACCACAGCGGAACTATGGCTACACCTTC.

The chain carries TRBV7-2 and TRBJ2-7; D is unclear. Germline-derived CDR1 and CDR2 are SGHTA and FQGNSA. CDR3 length equals 14 residues. V was pared by 0 bases and J by 3 bases, with 9 bases between. CDR3 DNA sequence: TGTGCCAGCAGCTTAGCGGCCTCCAACTACGAGCAGTACTTC. It yields the protein CASSLAASNYEQYF.

The V and J genes are TRBV9 and TRBJ2-1; D is possibly TRBD2 (5 bases). Trimming removed 4 bases at V and 0 bases at J, with 14 bases between. Germline V lookup: CDR1 SGDLS, CDR2 YYNGEE. The CDR3 is made up of 16 amino acids. DNA for the CDR3: TGTGCCAGCAGCCCCGGAGGTTCCCCCTCCTACAATGAGCAGTTCTTC. This sequence encodes CASSPGGSPSYNEQFF.

The chain's CDR3 is CAITPSVGEVYEQYF. The CDR3 DNA is TGTGCCATCACCCCTTCAGTGGGAGAGGTCTACGAGCAGTACTTC. The chain links TRBV10-3 to TRBJ2-7; tentatively, D is TRBD2 (5 bases). Trimming cost V 7 bases and J 3 bases, with 19 bases left between them. This CDR3 spans 15 amino acids. Germline V lookup: CDR1 ENHRY, CDR2 SYGVKD.

V gene TRBV25-1 combines with J gene TRBJ2-5; D unclear. Germline V lookup: CDR1 MGHDK, CDR2 SYGVNS. V lost 4 bases and J 5 bases, leaving 11 bases between the germline ends. This CDR3 spans 13 amino acids. Here the CDR3 DNA reads TGTGCCAGCAGTGGCCCGGTGGGGGAGACCCAGTACTTC. Translating gives CASSGPVGETQYF.

The V and J genes are TRBV30 and TRBJ1-2; D may be TRBD1 (6 bases). Trimming pared 6 bases from V and 4 bases from J, leaving 18 bases between. The germline CDR1 and CDR2 sequences are GTSNPN and SVGIG (reference sequence). The CDR3 loop spans 14 amino acids. The CDR3 loop is CACLQDSTFYGYTF. The CDR3 DNA sequence: TGTGCCTGCCTCCAGGACAGTACTTTCTATGGCTACACCTTC.

J is TRBJ2-2 and V is TRBV7-3; D possibly uses TRBD1 or TRBD2 (6 bases each). V was shortened by 5 bases and J by 2 bases, with 15 bases between the two germline ends. The CDR3 runs to 16 residues. Germline V gene lookup returns CDR1 SGHTA and CDR2 FQGTGA. CDR3 DNA: TGTGCCAGCAGCCCGCTCGTGGGGGGCAACACCGGGGAGCTGTTTTTT. This codes for CASSPLVGGNTGELFF.

The chain carries TRBV6-1 and TRBJ1-4, with unresolved D. V was shortened by 5 bases and J by 3 bases, with 10 bases between the two germline ends. This CDR3 contains 14 residues. Germline V gene lookup returns CDR1 MNHNS and CDR2 SASEGT. The CDR3 DNA reads TGTGCCAGCAGTCGGTCAGGCCCTAATGAAAAACTGTTTTTT. As protein: CASSRSGPNEKLFF.

The V call is TRBV4-2, the J call TRBJ1-4; 8 bases line up with TRBD1. V was clipped by 3 bases and J by 8 bases; unmatched bases: 5. Germline V gene lookup returns CDR1 LGHNA and CDR2 YNFKEQ. The CDR3 loop spans 14 amino acids. As DNA, the CDR3 is TGTGCCAGCAGCCATACAGGGGGGAACGAAAAACTGTTTTTT. This codes for CASSHTGGNEKLFF.

This chain uses TRBV10-3 with TRBJ1-3, with D tentatively TRBD1 (6 bases). The CDR3 is 15 amino acids. Germline CDR1 and CDR2: ENHRY and SYGVKD. The CDR3, as DNA: TGTGCGGACGTAGACGGACAGTCAGTTCGAAACACCATATATTTT. It is translated as CADVDGQSVRNTIYF.

The chain is built from TRBV4-2 and TRBJ1-4; perhaps TRBD1 as D (5 bases). Germline loops: CDR1 LGHNA, CDR2 YNFKEQ. Trimming took 6 bases from V and 4 from J, leaving 18 bases between them. The CDR3 runs to 16 residues. The CDR3 protein is CASRPPLAGDNEKLFF. The DNA of the CDR3 is TGTGCCAGCAGACCGCCTTTAGCGGGGGATAATGAAAAACTGTTTTTT.

The chain employs TRBV6-5 and TRBJ1-2; D is undetermined. The germline CDR1 and CDR2 sequences are MNHEY and SVGAGI. V was pared by 0 bases and J by 8 bases, with 13 bases between. The CDR3 is made up of 14 amino acids. The CDR3, as DNA: TGTGCCAGCAGTTACTCGGCCGTATCTTTCGGCTACACCTTC. This codes for CASSYSAVSFGYTF.

V gene TRBV28 combines with J gene TRBJ1-3, with a tentative D call TRBD1 (5 bases). The CDR3 loop spans 16 amino acids. Germline V gene data show CDR1 as MDHEN and CDR2 as SYDVKM. V was cut by 7 bases and J by 0 bases, with 16 bases left in between. The CDR3 reads CASTPPRANSGNTIYF. CDR3 coding DNA: TGTGCCAGCACCCCACCCAGGGCCAACTCTGGAAACACCATATATTTT.

This chain uses TRBV6-5 with TRBJ1-1; D may be TRBD1 (5 bases). Per germline, CDR1 MNHEY and CDR2 SVGAGI. The CDR3 is 14 amino acids. Trimming removed 6 bases at V and 8 bases at J, with 19 bases between. The DNA for the CDR3 is TGTGCCAGCAGAGCCCGCTGGGACGTGGGCGAAGCTTTCTTT. Its translation: CASRARWDVGEAFF.

The rearrangement joins TRBV6-5 to TRBJ2-7; either TRBD1 or TRBD2 may supply D (6 bases each). The germline V and J ends were trimmed by 5 bases and 0 bases, with 11 bases remaining between them. The CDR3 has 14 amino acids. Germline CDR1 MNHEY, CDR2 SVGAGI. The CDR3 nucleotides are TGTGCCAGCAGTCAAGGGGGGCCCTCCTACGAGCAGTACTTC. This sequence encodes CASSQGGPSYEQYF.

Remarks on this clone: This probably arose from a read error, given a far larger clone one base away. The chain uses TRBV15 and TRBJ1-1; D may be TRBD1 (5 bases). The CDR3 is 14 amino acids. CDR1 and CDR2 (germline): LNHNV, YYDKDF (reference sequence). CDR3 bases: TGTGCCACCGGCAGAGATGGGAACAGGCTTGAAGCTTTCTTT. It is translated as CATGRDGNRLEAFF.

The chain couples TRBV7-9 to TRBJ2-5; D uncertain. Trimming shortened V by 3 bases and J by 5 bases, and 10 bases separated the two germline ends. The CDR3 totals 13 residues. Germline assignment: CDR1 SEHNR and CDR2 FQNEAQ (reference sequence). The CDR3 sequence: CASSLFGEETQYF. CDR3 DNA: TGTGCCAGCAGCTTGTTTGGAGAGGAGACCCAGTACTTC. Full variable domain (remainder filled in from reference TRBV7-9 and TRBJ2-5): DTGVSQNPRHKITKRGQNVTFRCDPISEHNRLYWYRQTLGQGPEFLTYFQNEAQLEKSRLLSDRFSAERPKGSFSTLEIQRTEQGDSAMYLCASSLFGEETQYFGPGTRLLVL.

The gene calls are TRBV30 and TRBJ1-5; 7 positions agree with TRBD1. J gave up 4 bases and V 2 bases, and 8 bases lay outside the gene matches. The CDR3 runs 15 residues. Germline assignment: CDR1 GTSNPN and CDR2 SVGIG (reference sequence). The CDR3 region is CAWSISGTVNQPQHF. CDR3 coding DNA: TGTGCCTGGAGTATTTCCGGGACAGTAAATCAGCCCCAGCATTTT.

In this sample, this clone turned up a few times. Additional DNA sequences in this sample encode the identical CDR3. The chain carries TRBV14 and TRBJ1-4; D call uncertain. CDR3 length: 11 amino acids. V gave up 3 bases and J gave up 8 bases, with 4 bases separating them. Looked up from germline, CDR1 is SGHDN and CDR2 is FVKESK. The DNA for the CDR3 is TGTGCCAGCAGCCAGCGAGAAAAACTGTTTTTT. Translated: CASSQREKLFF.

The count of this clone is one. This chain connects TRBV7-9 to TRBJ2-6; D gene uncertain. V dropped 8 bases and J dropped 0 bases, with 5 bases sitting between them. The germline V gene encodes CDR1 SEHNR and CDR2 FQNEAQ (reference sequence). The CDR3 sequence is 13 residues long. The CDR3 DNA is TGTGCCAGCCTCCCCTCTGGGGCCAACGTCCTGACTTTC. Translation: CASLPSGANVLTF.

The chain joins TRBV5-4 to TRBJ1-2, with D possibly TRBD1 on 6 matching bases. The CDR3 is 14 amino acids. V lost 1 base and J 7 bases, leaving 14 bases between the germline ends. Germline loops: CDR1 SGHNT, CDR2 YYREEE (reference sequence). The CDR3 DNA reads TGTGCCAGCAGCTTGTACCAGGGGAGTGGTGGCTACACCTTC. Its translation is CASSLYQGSGGYTF.

This clone was counted between two and nine times. J is TRBJ1-4 and V is TRBV2, with 7 nucleotides matching TRBD1. There are 13 residues in the CDR3. In germline, CDR1 is SNHLY, CDR2 FYNNEI. The V segment lost 7 bases and the J segment 8 bases; nucleotides outside the gene matches: 7. The CDR3 DNA is TGTGCCAGCAAAGGGACAGCTAGCGAAAAACTGTTTTTT. Translating it yields CASKGTASEKLFF.

V usage is TRBV5-4 and J usage is TRBJ1-6; 7 bases are a match to TRBD1. V lost 3 bases and J lost 6; bases outside the gene matches: 15. The germline CDR1 and CDR2 sequences are SGHNT and YYREEE (reference sequence). The CDR3 totals 18 residues. CDR3: CASSSDMTGSKGNSPLHF. CDR3 nucleotides: TGTGCCAGCAGCTCCGACATGACAGGGAGCAAGGGTAATTCACCCCTCCACTTT. The complete variable domain, with remaining parts taken from reference TRBV5-4 and TRBJ1-6, reads ETGVTQSPTHLIKTRGQQVTLRCSSQSGHNTVSWYQQALGQGPQFIFQYYREEENGRGNFPPRFSGLQFPNYSSELNVNALELDDSALYLCASSSDMTGSKGNSPLHFGNGTRLTVT.

As DNA, the CDR3 is TGTGCCAGCAGCTTAGCTCCGGAGTACGAGCAGTACTTC. Its protein is CASSLAPEYEQYF. The chain combines TRBV7-8 with TRBJ2-7, with D uncertain. The CDR3 is 13 residues long. Trimming took 0 bases from V and 4 from J, leaving 7 bases between them. Germline loops: CDR1 SGHVS, CDR2 FQNEAQ.

CDR3 nucleotides: TGCGCCAGCAGCCGCTCAACAGATACGCAGTATTTT. Residues: CASSRSTDTQYF. The V call is TRBV23-1, the J call TRBJ2-3, with no clear D. TRBV23-1 is annotated as an ORF whose role is uncertain. The CDR3 extends over 12 amino acids. V was trimmed by 6 bases and J by 3 bases, leaving 7 bases between them.

This chain connects TRBV5-1 to TRBJ2-3, with TRBD2 as a possible D gene (5 bases). Trimming left V 7 bases short and J 5 bases short, with 14 bases between. The CDR3 extends over 13 amino acids. Germline loops: CDR1 SGHRS, CDR2 YFSETQ. CDR3 protein: CASRPRGLDTQYF. As DNA, the CDR3 is TGCGCCAGCCGGCCTCGAGGGTTAGATACGCAGTATTTT.

The chain employs TRBV30 and TRBJ2-1; D is undetermined. The CDR3 sequence is 12 residues long. V lost 2 bases, J lost 8 bases, and 10 bases lay in between. The germline V gene has CDR1 GTSNPN and CDR2 SVGIG (reference sequence). The CDR3: CAWSRYRDEQFF. CDR3 sequence (DNA): TGTGCCTGGAGTAGGTATCGGGATGAGCAGTTCTTC. The full variable domain, its missing parts supplied by reference TRBV30 and TRBJ2-1, is SQTIHQWPATLVQPVGSPLSLECTVEGTSNPNLYWYRQAAGRGLQLLFYSVGIGQISSEVPQNLSASRPQDRQFILSSKKLLLSDSGFYLCAWSRYRDEQFFGPGTRLTVL.

Only a few counts were recorded for this clone. Its ends do not fully match the called genes, so a read error is possible. The chain employs TRBV7-8 and TRBJ1-1; TRBD1 matches 8 bases. This CDR3 comprises 21 residues. Germline V gene data show CDR1 as SGHVS and CDR2 as FQNEAQ. DNA of the CDR3: TGTGCCAGCAGCCTAGCCCCAAACTTAGACAGGGGATTTGATCAGAACACTGAAGCTTTCTTT. It translates to CASSLAPNLDRGFDQNTEAFF.

The chain joins TRBV2 to TRBJ2-1; 13 bases match TRBD2. V lost 6 bases, J lost 10 bases, and 9 bases stayed unmatched. In germline, CDR1 is SNHLY, CDR2 FYNNEI. CDR3 length equals 15 residues. CDR3 amino acids: CASSPTSGRAGEQFF. DNA for the CDR3: TGTGCCAGCAGCCCTACTAGCGGGAGGGCTGGAGAGCAGTTCTTC.

The J gene is TRBJ1-5, the V gene TRBV4-3; the match to TRBD1 covers 7 bases. In germline, CDR1 is LGHNA, CDR2 YSLEER. CDR3 length: 15 residues. V lost 0 bases and J lost 7; bases outside the gene matches: 6. CDR3 amino acids: CASSQDYRGSQPQHF. The CDR3 nucleotides read TGCGCCAGCAGCCAAGATTACAGGGGAAGCCAGCCCCAGCATTTT.

The gene calls are TRBV5-1 and TRBJ2-5; 15 bases agree with TRBD2. There are 16 residues in the CDR3. Germline V gene data show CDR1 as SGHRS and CDR2 as YFSETQ. J was trimmed by 2 bases and V by 4 bases; bases with no gene match: 3. The CDR3 region has the DNA TGCGCCAGCAGCGCCGGACTAGCGGGGGGGCAAGAGACCCAGTACTTC. Its translation is CASSAGLAGGQETQYF. Filled out from reference TRBV5-1 and TRBJ2-5, the complete variable domain reads KAGVTQTPRYLIKTRGQQVTLSCSPISGHRSVSWYQQTPGQGLQFLFEYFSETQRNKGNFPGRFSGRQFSNSRSEMNVSTLELGDSALYLCASSAGLAGGQETQYFGPGTRLLVL.

This clone appeared a few times. The rearrangement joins TRBV7-9 to TRBJ2-6; D is unclear. Looked up from germline, CDR1 is SEHNR and CDR2 is FQNEAQ (reference sequence). V was trimmed by 5 bases and J by 1 base, leaving 6 bases between them. This CDR3 comprises 14 residues. The CDR3 DNA is TGTGCCAGCAGCCCCCCATCTGGGGCCAACGTCCTGACTTTC. Its protein is CASSPPSGANVLTF.